The 20 T cell receptor beta chains below come from one sample, sequenced in a study of cytomegalovirus exposure and HLA in healthy donors. The repertoire was sequenced with immunoSEQ multiplex PCR; TCRdb's copy has only in-frame clones and lacks some. The sample lists about 140,000 clones, about 91% occurring once. Specimen: PBMCs. The receptors derive from a young woman in good health and CMV-seropositive.

The J gene is TRBJ1-5, the V gene TRBV28; no definite D call. Trimming took off 3 bases at V and 1 base at J, with 13 bases between the two ends. This CDR3 has 16 residues. From germline, CDR1 is MDHEN and CDR2 SYDVKM. CDR3 loop: CASSFRRTASNQPQHF. The CDR3 region has the DNA TGTGCCAGCAGTTTCAGGAGGACGGCCAGCAATCAGCCCCAGCATTTT.

The chain uses TRBV28 and TRBJ2-7; D is perhaps TRBD1 (9 bases). CDR1 is MDHEN, CDR2 SYDVKM, per germline. The CDR3 totals 18 residues. V was pared by 1 base and J by 1 base, with 20 bases between. The CDR3 DNA is TGTGCCAGCAGTTTATCTCGGGGGGGGACAGGGATTTCCTACGAGCAGTACTTC. Its translation: CASSLSRGGTGISYEQYF.

The table lists this clone with a count of one. This chain connects TRBV28 to TRBJ2-1, with D tentatively TRBD2 (5 bases). The length of the CDR3 is 12 residues. The V end lost 4 bases, the J end lost 8 bases, and 9 bases lay between the germline ends. In germline, CDR1 is MDHEN, CDR2 SYDVKM. In DNA, the CDR3 is TGTGCCAGCAGTTCCCCGGGGTATGAGCAGTTCTTC. Encoded protein: CASSSPGYEQFF.

The genes are TRBV13 and TRBJ2-7, with D perhaps TRBD1 (6 bases). V lost 2 bases and J 6 bases, leaving 11 bases between the germline ends. This CDR3 contains 13 residues. Germline V CDR1 and CDR2: PRHDT, FYEKMQ (reference sequence). In DNA form, the CDR3 reads TGTGCCAGCAGCTTATACAGGGAGTCCGAGCAGTACTTC. This sequence encodes CASSLYRESEQYF.

The V gene is TRBV5-1, the J gene TRBJ2-1, with a tentative D call TRBD2 (5 bases). Trimming took 4 bases from V and 9 from J, leaving 14 bases between them. This CDR3 spans 13 amino acids. Germline V gene data show CDR1 as SGHRS and CDR2 as YFSETQ. The CDR3 DNA sequence: TGCGCCAGCAGCCTAGTGGGAGTCGGTGAGCAGTTCTTC. It translates to CASSLVGVGEQFF.

The chain employs TRBV2 and TRBJ1-4, with a possible D match to TRBD1 (5 bases). The germline V gene encodes CDR1 SNHLY and CDR2 FYNNEI. The CDR3 contains 14 residues. Trimming took off 4 bases at V and 2 bases at J, with 8 bases between the two ends. In nucleotides, the CDR3 is TGTGCCAGCAGTGCGACAGTGACTAATGAAAAACTGTTTTTT. Translated, it gives CASSATVTNEKLFF.

V and J are TRBV4-1 and TRBJ1-2, with D tentatively TRBD1 (5 bases). The CDR3 totals 17 residues. The germline V gene encodes CDR1 MGHRA and CDR2 YSYEKL. V was clipped by 0 bases and J by 0 bases, with 14 bases between them. The CDR3 protein is CASSQEVTGGANYGYTF. CDR3 coding DNA: TGCGCCAGCAGCCAAGAAGTCACAGGTGGAGCTAACTATGGCTACACCTTC.

The chain joins TRBV25-1 to TRBJ2-5; perhaps TRBD2 as D (6 bases). Germline CDR1 and CDR2: MGHDK and SYGVNS. The CDR3 spans 15 residues. Between the trimmed V and J ends, which lost 3 bases and 0 bases, there was a span of 11 bases. The CDR3, as DNA: TGTGCCAGCAGTGAGGGACTGACGTACCAAGAGACCCAGTACTTC. Protein sequence: CASSEGLTYQETQYF.

The chain employs TRBV7-9 and TRBJ2-7, with D perhaps TRBD1 (6 bases). The CDR3 has 16 residues. Between the trimmed V and J ends, which lost 1 base and 0 bases, there was a span of 13 bases. CDR1 is SEHNR and CDR2 is FQNEAQ in the germline V gene (reference sequence). As DNA, the CDR3 is TGTGCCAGCAGCTTAGACGCACAGGGCTTCTCCTACGAGCAGTACTTC. Its protein product is CASSLDAQGFSYEQYF.

The chain combines TRBV9 with TRBJ2-5; TRBD2 is a possible D gene (6 bases). Per the germline V gene, CDR1 is SGDLS and CDR2 is YYNGEE. The V and J ends lost 5 bases and 3 bases respectively, with 17 bases between them. The CDR3 totals 15 residues. This CDR3 is CASSASPGGEETQYF. The CDR3 DNA reads TGTGCCAGCAGTGCCAGTCCCGGGGGTGAAGAGACCCAGTACTTC.

This chain joins TRBV13 and TRBJ2-1, with 11 bases identical to TRBD2. CDR3 length: 20 residues. V lost 4 bases to trimming and J lost 0 bases; unmatched junction nucleotides: 14. Looked up from germline, CDR1 is PRHDT and CDR2 is FYEKMQ (reference sequence). The CDR3 reads CASSSRLYSGTSGSYNEQFF. DNA for the CDR3: TGTGCCAGCAGCTCCCGGCTGTATTCCGGGACTAGCGGCTCCTACAATGAGCAGTTCTTC. The full variable domain, with the rest looked up from reference TRBV13 and TRBJ2-1, is AAGVIQSPRHLIKEKRETATLKCYPIPRHDTVYWYQQGPGQDPQFLISFYEKMQSDKGSIPDRFSAQQFSDYHSELNMSSLELGDSALYFCASSSRLYSGTSGSYNEQFFGPGTRLTVL.

This clone was counted a few times. The chain joins TRBV4-1 to TRBJ2-7, with 9 bases aligning to TRBD1. Germline lookup yields CDR1 MGHRA and CDR2 YSYEKL. V lost 3 bases to trimming and J lost 2 bases; unmatched junction nucleotides: 2. This CDR3 region has 14 residues. The CDR3 DNA follows: TGCGCCAGCAGCCAGACAGGGGGTCCCTACGAGCAGTACTTC. Residues: CASSQTGGPYEQYF.

This chain joins TRBV29-1 and TRBJ1-6; 9 bases match TRBD1. Unmatched junction bases numbered 9, after V lost 8 bases and J lost 10 bases. The length of the CDR3 is 13 residues. Germline V gives CDR1 SQVTM, CDR2 ANQGSEA. The CDR3 loop is CSPRTGVRSPLHF. DNA of the CDR3: TGCAGCCCGCGGACAGGGGTTAGATCACCCCTCCACTTT.

The count of this clone is one. The rearrangement uses TRBV19 and TRBJ2-1, with TRBD1 matching over 9 bases. From germline, CDR1 is LNHDA and CDR2 SQIVND (reference sequence). There are 14 residues in the CDR3. V dropped 11 bases and J dropped 6; count of bases not matched to a gene: 11. In nucleotides, the CDR3 is TGTGCCGCAGGAAGGGACAGGGTTTCCAATGAGCAGTTCTTC. Amino acid sequence: CAAGRDRVSNEQFF. Together with reference TRBV19 and TRBJ2-1, the CDR3 gives the full variable domain: DGGITQSPKYLFRKEGQNVTLSCEQNLNHDAMYWYRQDPGQGLRLIYYSQIVNDFQKGDIAEGYSVSREKKESFPLTVTSAQKNPTAFYLCAAGRDRVSNEQFFGPGTRLTVL.

The CDR3 loop reads CASSWTGGRNQPQHF. DNA of the CDR3: TGTGCCAGTAGTTGGACAGGGGGTCGCAATCAGCCCCAGCATTTT. The chain combines TRBV19 with TRBJ1-5; 10 bases are shared with TRBD1. Looked up from germline, CDR1 is LNHDA and CDR2 is SQIVND (reference sequence). This CDR3 comprises 15 residues. The J segment lost 2 bases and the V segment lost 5 bases, leaving 3 bases of the junction unmatched.

The chain couples TRBV5-1 to TRBJ1-2; TRBD1 matches at 7 bases. The trim removed 3 bases at V and 2 bases at J, leaving 4 bases unmatched. The germline gives CDR1 SGHRS, CDR2 YFSETQ. This CDR3 spans 14 amino acids. Here the CDR3 reads CASSSGQLNYGYTF. The CDR3 nucleotides are TGCGCCAGCAGCTCGGGACAGCTAAACTATGGCTACACCTTC.

V usage is TRBV7-2 and J usage is TRBJ2-1, with 8 bases identical to TRBD2. Germline CDR1 is SGHTA and CDR2 is FQGNSA. CDR3 length equals 16 residues. V gave up 5 bases and J gave up 8 bases; unmatched junction bases: 14. The CDR3 region has the DNA TGTGCCAGCAGCCAAAGCCGGGGGGGGAAGCTCGATGAGCAGTTCTTC. The encoded protein is CASSQSRGGKLDEQFF.

Only one count was recorded for this clone. This chain joins TRBV10-1 and TRBJ1-6; tentatively, D is TRBD1 (5 bases). Per the germline V gene, CDR1 is WNHNN and CDR2 is SYGVQD (reference sequence). This CDR3 is built from 18 residues. The V end was cut by 0 bases, the J end by 0 bases, with 12 bases between. The DNA of the CDR3 is TGCGCCAGCAGTGAGTCTCGGGGGATAGACTCCTATAATTCACCCCTCCACTTT. Translated: CASSESRGIDSYNSPLHF.

In its sample, this clone was seen once. The chain uses TRBV9 and TRBJ1-3, with 7 bases that match TRBD1. The CDR3 length is 17 residues. Germline V gene sequence: CDR1 SGDLS, CDR2 YYNGEE. V dropped 3 bases and J dropped 0; count of bases not matched to a gene: 9. The CDR3, as DNA: TGTGCCAGCAGCGCTTCACAGGGGTCCCCCTCTGGAAACACCATATATTTT. It yields the protein CASSASQGSPSGNTIYF. Filled out from reference TRBV9 and TRBJ1-3, the complete variable domain reads DSGVTQTPKHLITATGQRVTLRCSPRSGDLSVYWYQQSLDQGLQFLIQYYNGEERAKGNILERFSAQQFPDLHSELNLSSLELGDSALYFCASSASQGSPSGNTIYFGEGSWLTVV.

The J gene is TRBJ2-5, the V gene TRBV10-3, with 9 positions matching TRBD1. Per germline, CDR1 ENHRY and CDR2 SYGVKD. CDR3 size: 16 residues. Germline trimming cut 0 bases from V and 2 bases from J; bases unmatched to any gene: 4. The CDR3 DNA is TGTGCCATCAGTGAGTCGGGGACAGGGAGGCAAGAGACCCAGTACTTC. The encoded protein is CAISESGTGRQETQYF.